The count of the clone carrying this TCR beta chain is one. This record belongs to a study of CD8 T cells in Susac syndrome. With random hexamers, reverse transcription was performed on about 0.45 to 1 ug of RNA. MiXCR, applied by TCRdb to the immunoSEQ multiplex PCR reads, yields one record per CDR3 protein. This sample has around 160,000 distinct CDR3 sequences; approximately 93% occur once, and the top ten carry almost 0.095%. This receptor was taken from a human donor with multiple sclerosis. The sample consisted of CD4+ T cells from PBMCs.

Here the CDR3 reads CASSQSAKSYEQYF. CDR3 nucleotides: TGCGCCAGCAGTCAATCGGCCAAGTCCTACGAGCAGTACTTC. The chain joins TRBV23-1 to TRBJ2-7, with D uncertain. TRBV23-1 is an ORF, and what it does is uncertain. Trimming shortened V by 0 bases and J by 1 base, and 7 bases separated the two germline ends. This CDR3 contains 14 residues.